These T cell receptor beta chains were read from a single sample in a study of blood T cell repertoires in COVID-19. Only in-frame clones appear in the TCRdb table, and some are missing; sequencing was by immunoSEQ multiplex PCR. The sample yields about 31,000 clones, approximately 88% seen once. The sequencing sample was made of peripheral blood. The receptor source for this set is a man in his 60s with COVID-19, enrolled during active disease. Both conserved end residues are part of each CDR3. Each record gives: CDR3 protein, J gene, V gene.

CDR3: CASRLDRADEKLFF
J: TRBJ1-4
V: TRBV27

CDR3: CASSPQGQGGEKLFF
J: TRBJ1-4
V: TRBV18

CDR3: CASSQEEQGAGGTEAFF
J: TRBJ1-1
V: TRBV4-2

CDR3: CATSDRSKSTDTQYF
J: TRBJ2-3
V: TRBV24-1

CDR3: CASSDRLAGFTDTQYF
J: TRBJ2-3
V: TRBV7-8

CDR3: CASSQTGTTTYNEQFF
J: TRBJ2-1
V: TRBV7-6

CDR3: CAAGQGGQETQYF
J: TRBJ2-5
V: TRBV30

CDR3: CASSPSHADTEAFF
J: TRBJ1-1
V: TRBV18

CDR3: CAWSWGLAGAGELFF
J: TRBJ2-2
V: TRBV30

CDR3: CASSFGVATNEKLFF
J: TRBJ1-4
V: TRBV28

CDR3: CASSLASGGTEAFF
J: TRBJ1-1
V: TRBV5-1

CDR3: CASSQEVGAGANVLTF
J: TRBJ2-6
V: TRBV4-1

CDR3: CASSGTSGRGEQFF
J: TRBJ2-1
V: TRBV3-1/TRBV3-2

CDR3: CASSQEAGGTDTQYF
J: TRBJ2-3
V: TRBV4-3

CDR3: CASSPGQGGADTQYF
J: TRBJ2-3
V: TRBV9

CDR3: CSVEPGSGSVNTQYF
J: TRBJ2-3
V: TRBV29-1

CDR3: CASSQVVAGGVGNEQFF
J: TRBJ2-1
V: TRBV3-1/TRBV3-2

CDR3: CASSLLVTSAFYEQYF
J: TRBJ2-7
V: TRBV11-2

CDR3: CASSDVTGGLNTEAFF
J: TRBJ1-1
V: TRBV25-1

CDR3: CAISSGVNEAFF
J: TRBJ1-1
V: TRBV10-3

CDR3: CASDATNTERTNEKLFF
J: TRBJ1-4
V: TRBV28

CDR3: CASSLRGLHTDTQYF
J: TRBJ2-3
V: TRBV28

CDR3: CASSSDRGNYGYTF
J: TRBJ1-2
V: TRBV5-6

CDR3: CASSWVPGQGFDEQFF
J: TRBJ2-1
V: TRBV18

CDR3: CASSLGVTGELFF
J: TRBJ2-2
V: TRBV19